The clone carrying this T cell receptor (beta chain) was seen ten or more times. Its antigen is undetermined. Per germline, CDR1 MNHEY and CDR2 SVGAGI. Trimming removed 6 bases from V and 4 bases from J; junction bases left unmatched: 11. CDR3 length equals 16 residues. The data stem from a study of human T cells and chemical hapten exposure. The study's findings and limits: No alteration of TCRs above 1 in 1000 frequency was seen with DPC sensitization.

Using its own MiXCR run on the RACE reads, TCRdb lists one record per CDR3 protein. The sample yields about 41,000 distinct CDR3 sequences, about 4.2% seen once. Noted time point: patch test 1, 2 weeks after DPC sensitization. Specified treatment: therapeutic diphenylcyclopropenone sensitization with weekly scalp DPC. Total RNA was isolated from unfractionated whole blood. The rearrangement uses TRBV6-5 and TRBJ2-2; TRBD2 agrees at 7 bases. Sequenced material: whole blood, taken in connection with sensitization to the hapten diphenylcyclopropenone (DPC). The receptor was isolated from a man aged 45-65 years with alopecia areata. Some clones in this sample may be carry-over from other donors' samples. DNA of the CDR3: TGTGCCAGCAGCCGCATACTAGCGCCATCCACCGGGGAGCTGTTTTTT. Its translation is CASSRILAPSTGELFF.